This is a list of T cell receptor beta chains from one sample in a study of shared clonotypes between healthy human individuals. The table came from immunoSEQ multiplex PCR; TCRdb's copy has only in-frame clones and leaves some out. Seen here are hundreds of thousands of clones, 73% observed once, and the top ten hold more than 1.5%. Sequences were obtained from memory CD4+ T cells sorted from blood. These receptors were obtained from a woman in her 30s in good health. Both conserved end residues are part of each CDR3. D genes are given only for firm matches. Part of the rows lack a size; the others show once, few, many or a class for expanded clones.

DNA: TGTGCCAGTAGTACAACTCAGGGGGCAGGCTATGGCTACACCTTC; CDR3: CASSTTQGAGYGYTF; size: -; D: TRBD1; J: TRBJ1-2; V: TRBV19
DNA: TGTGCCAGCAGTTCACCGGGACGGAGAAGATACGAGCAGTACTTC; CDR3: CASSSPGRRRYEQYF; size: -; D: -; J: TRBJ2-7; V: TRBV7-9
DNA: TGTGCCAGCAGCTCGGACAGCGGACCGTACGAGCAGTACTTC; CDR3: CASSSDSGPYEQYF; size: -; D: -; J: TRBJ2-7; V: TRBV14
DNA: TGTGCCAGTAGTATTGGAGGTTTAGTACAGGAAGCCTACGAGCAGTACTTC; CDR3: CASSIGGLVQEAYEQYF; size: -; D: -; J: TRBJ2-7; V: TRBV19
DNA: TGTGCCAGCAGACGGGACGGCGGTGAAGAGCAGTACTTC; CDR3: CASRRDGGEEQYF; size: -; D: -; J: TRBJ2-7; V: TRBV7-9
DNA: TGTGCCAGTAGTATAGAACGACAGGGGTTCACAGATACGCAGTATTTT; CDR3: CASSIERQGFTDTQYF; size: -; D: TRBD1; J: TRBJ2-3; V: TRBV19
DNA: TGTGCCATCAGTGAGTCTTCCGGGACAGGGTCTCTTGAGCAGTTCTTC; CDR3: CAISESSGTGSLEQFF; size: once; D: TRBD1; J: TRBJ2-1; V: TRBV10-3
DNA: TGTGCCAGCAGAAGGGACAGGGAGGGCTATGGCTACACCTTC; CDR3: CASRRDREGYGYTF; size: -; D: TRBD1; J: TRBJ1-2; V: TRBV11-2
DNA: TGTGCCAGCAGTTTAGGGACAGGGTTTAGGCTTGGCGAGCAGTACTTC; CDR3: CASSLGTGFRLGEQYF; size: few; D: TRBD1; J: TRBJ2-7; V: TRBV28
DNA: TGTGCCAGCAGCTTAGGGGGACAGGGGGCTGAAGCTTTCTTT; CDR3: CASSLGGQGAEAFF; size: -; D: TRBD1; J: TRBJ1-1; V: TRBV7-9
DNA: TGCGCCAGCAGCATTGACGGGTACACTGAAGCTTTCTTT; CDR3: CASSIDGYTEAFF; size: -; D: -; J: TRBJ1-1; V: TRBV5-1
DNA: TGCGCCAGCAGCTTGGACGGGAGCTCCTACGAGCAGTACTTC; CDR3: CASSLDGSSYEQYF; size: -; D: -; J: TRBJ2-7; V: TRBV5-1
DNA: TGTGCCAGCAGCTTAGAAAGTGGGCGAACATACGAGCAGTACTTC; CDR3: CASSLESGRTYEQYF; size: -; D: -; J: TRBJ2-7; V: TRBV7-3
DNA: TGTGCCAGCAGCTTAACGAGGTACGAGCAGTACTTC; CDR3: CASSLTRYEQYF; size: -; D: -; J: TRBJ2-7; V: TRBV11-2
DNA: TGTGCCAGCGCCCTCCGGGGCAACTCCTACGAGCAGTACTTC; CDR3: CASALRGNSYEQYF; size: -; D: -; J: TRBJ2-7; V: TRBV7-9
DNA: TGTGCCAGCAGTTCCCTGGGACGGGCTGACTACGAGCAGTACTTC; CDR3: CASSSLGRADYEQYF; size: -; D: -; J: TRBJ2-7; V: TRBV6-5
DNA: TGCAGCGTTGAAGACAGTTACAATGAGCAGTTCTTC; CDR3: CSVEDSYNEQFF; size: once; D: -; J: TRBJ2-1; V: TRBV29-1
DNA: TGCGCCAGCAGCTCCGGGACAGAGACCTATGGCTACACCTTC; CDR3: CASSSGTETYGYTF; size: -; D: TRBD1; J: TRBJ1-2; V: TRBV5-1
DNA: TGTGCCAGCAGTTACGACCAGGGGGGAGATGGCTACACCTTC; CDR3: CASSYDQGGDGYTF; size: -; D: TRBD1; J: TRBJ1-2; V: TRBV6-5
DNA: TGTGCCAGCAGCGCCGTCGGGGCAGCTTATGGCTACACCTTC; CDR3: CASSAVGAAYGYTF; size: -; D: -; J: TRBJ1-2; V: TRBV9
DNA: TGTGCCAGCAGCTGGGGGCAGTCCGGGGAGCTGTTTTTT; CDR3: CASSWGQSGELFF; size: -; D: -; J: TRBJ2-2; V: TRBV7-3
DNA: TGCGCCAGCAGCTGGACAGGGATGAACACTGAAGCTTTCTTT; CDR3: CASSWTGMNTEAFF; size: -; D: TRBD1; J: TRBJ1-1; V: TRBV5-1
DNA: TGTGCCAGCAGCTTGGGGCAGGAGAGCTATGGCTACACCTTC; CDR3: CASSLGQESYGYTF; size: -; D: -; J: TRBJ1-2; V: TRBV5-6